These 28 T cell receptor beta chains were all obtained from the same sample, sequenced in a study of T cells after yellow fever vaccination. Via MiXCR, TCRdb re-called the 5' RACE reads, giving one row per CDR3 protein. The table records approximately 300,000 distinct CDR3 sequences, approximately 12% of them present only once. Source: CD4+ T cells sorted from PBMCs, taken 45 days after the yellow fever booster vaccination. All receptors derive from a young man who received the YFV17D yellow fever vaccine.

This clonotype was observed a handful of times. V is TRBV7-2 and J is TRBJ1-2; perhaps TRBD1 as D (5 bases). Germline CDR1 and CDR2: SGHTA and FQGNSA. V dropped 1 base and J dropped 8 bases, with 11 bases sitting between them. The length of the CDR3 is 13 residues. As DNA, the CDR3 is TGTGCCAGCAGCTTAGTCAGGGAAAGCGGCTACACCTTC. Residues: CASSLVRESGYTF.

The genes are TRBV7-8 and TRBJ2-5; D possibly matches TRBD1 or TRBD2 (7 bases each). The CDR3 extends over 14 amino acids. The germline gives CDR1 SGHVS, CDR2 FQNEAQ. V lost 4 bases and J lost 5, with 14 bases in between. The chain's CDR3 is CASSYTGEGETQYF. The CDR3 coding sequence is TGTGCCAGCAGCTATACAGGGGAGGGGGAGACCCAGTACTTC.

This clonotype was counted between two and nine times. J is TRBJ1-6 and V is TRBV7-2; perhaps TRBD1 as D (6 bases). CDR1 and CDR2 (germline): SGHTA, FQGNSA. The CDR3 runs to 14 residues. Trimming shortened V by 5 bases and J by 7 bases, and 12 bases separated the two germline ends. The CDR3 DNA reads TGTGCCAGCAGCATACGGGACACAAATTCACCCCTCCACTTT. It encodes CASSIRDTNSPLHF.

The J gene is TRBJ1-5, the V gene TRBV6-2 or TRBV6-3, with 12 bases identical to TRBD1. Per germline, CDR1 MNHEY and CDR2 SVGEGT. V trimming: 7 bases; J trimming: 7 bases; junction bases outside the gene matches: 14. The CDR3 is made up of 17 amino acids. The CDR3 nucleotides read TGTGCCAGCACTGCGACCGGGACAGGGGGCGCCTGGCAGCCCCAGCATTTT. Translation gives CASTATGTGGAWQPQHF.

The chain is built from TRBV7-3 and TRBJ2-2, with D perhaps TRBD2 (5 bases). The V gene's germline CDR1 is SGHTA and CDR2 FQGTGA. CDR3 length: 15 residues. V was trimmed by 2 bases and J by 3 bases, leaving 10 bases between them. The CDR3 DNA is TGTGCCAGCAGCTTATGGGCCGGGGACACCGGGGAGCTGTTTTTT. The encoded protein is CASSLWAGDTGELFF.

This chain links TRBV3-1 with TRBJ1-6; TRBD1 is a possible D gene (5 bases). Per the germline V gene, CDR1 is LGHDT and CDR2 is YNNKEL (reference sequence). The CDR3 is 15 amino acids. V gave up 4 bases and J gave up 10 bases, with 17 bases separating them. The CDR3 loop reads CASSRQTHRGSPLHF. The CDR3 DNA sequence: TGTGCCAGCAGCCGCCAAACCCATCGGGGGTCACCCCTCCACTTT.

The table lists this clonotype with a few counts. The chain has TRBV10-1 and TRBJ2-3; D is ambiguous. CDR1 and CDR2 (germline): WNHNN, SYGVQD (reference sequence). CDR3 length equals 15 residues. V dropped 8 bases and J dropped 5 bases, with 20 bases sitting between them. The CDR3, as DNA: TGCGCCAGCTCCTTTGTCGGGTCGAGAATAGATACGCAGTATTTT. This sequence encodes CASSFVGSRIDTQYF.

The V and J genes are TRBV5-1 and TRBJ1-1, with D maybe TRBD1 (6 bases). Germline CDR1 SGHRS, CDR2 YFSETQ. V was clipped by 4 bases and J by 7 bases, with 14 bases between them. The CDR3 extends over 13 amino acids. The CDR3 region is CASSDPGVDEAFF. The CDR3 DNA sequence: TGCGCCAGCAGCGATCCAGGGGTAGATGAAGCTTTCTTT.

In this sample, this clonotype turned up a few times. This chain links TRBV7-2 with TRBJ2-5; TRBD2 matches at 7 bases. The germline gives CDR1 SGHTA, CDR2 FQGNSA. Trimming cost V 6 bases and J 6 bases; bases outside gene matches: 7. The CDR3 is 13 residues long. The CDR3 coding sequence is TGTGCCAGCAGTTCCACTAGCGTGAAGACCCAGTACTTC. This gives the protein CASSSTSVKTQYF. The variable domain in full, with the rest retrieved from reference TRBV7-2 and TRBJ2-5, is GAGVSQSPSNKVTEKGKDVELRCDPISGHTALYWYRQSLGQGLEFLIYFQGNSAPDKSGLPSDRFSAERTGGSVSTLTIQRTQQEDSAVYLCASSSTSVKTQYFGPGTRLLVL.

The gene calls are TRBV7-2 and TRBJ1-1; no reliable D call. Germline CDR1 is SGHTA and CDR2 is FQGNSA. This CDR3 has 13 residues. Trimming removed 2 bases at V and 5 bases at J, with 9 bases between. CDR3 in amino acids: CASSLNGFTEAFF. In nucleotides, the CDR3 is TGTGCCAGCAGCTTAAACGGGTTTACTGAAGCTTTCTTT.

Only a few counts were recorded for this clonotype. V is TRBV5-6 and J is TRBJ1-1; D is undetermined. In germline, CDR1 is SGHDT, CDR2 YYEEEE. The CDR3 runs 13 residues. The ends were cut back, 4 bases at V and 4 bases at J, with 11 bases in the middle. The CDR3 coding sequence is TGTGCCAGCAGCCGGGTCCAGTCCACTGAAGCTTTCTTT. Its translation is CASSRVQSTEAFF.

This clonotype was seen only a few times. This chain joins TRBV12-5 and TRBJ2-3, with D possibly TRBD2 on 7 matching bases. V gave up 2 bases and J gave up 0 bases, with 9 bases separating them. From germline, CDR1 is LGHNT and CDR2 FRNRAP. The CDR3 consists of 15 residues. Here the CDR3 DNA reads TGTGCTAGTGGTTTGTGGGGGGGCAGCACAGATACGCAGTATTTT. Its protein product is CASGLWGGSTDTQYF.

This clonotype was observed a few times. The chain combines TRBV28 with TRBJ2-3, with 7 bases matching TRBD1. The CDR3 spans 13 residues. V shed 4 bases and J 7 bases; nucleotides not matched to a gene: 5. Germline lookup yields CDR1 MDHEN and CDR2 SYDVKM. The CDR3 region is CASSSRTGYTQYF. The CDR3 DNA reads TGTGCCAGCAGTTCAAGGACAGGTTATACGCAGTATTTT.

This clonotype was seen only a few times. The V call is TRBV2, the J call TRBJ2-1; D unclear. This CDR3 has 13 residues. Germline V gene lookup returns CDR1 SNHLY and CDR2 FYNNEI. V dropped 4 bases and J dropped 4 bases, with 8 bases sitting between them. CDR3 sequence (DNA): TGTGCCAGCAGTGTCATCACATACAATGAGCAGTTCTTC. The encoded protein is CASSVITYNEQFF.

This clonotype was detected only a few times. This chain connects TRBV4-3 to TRBJ1-5; the D is unclear. CDR1 and CDR2 from the germline V gene are LGHNA and YSLEER. Deletions cut 0 bases from V and 5 bases from J, with 8 bases between. The CDR3 totals 14 residues. CDR3 coding DNA: TGCGCCAGCAGCCAAGAATTCTCGGATCAGCCCCAGCATTTT. This gives the protein CASSQEFSDQPQHF.

This clonotype was counted only a few times. The J gene is TRBJ1-6, the V gene TRBV20-1; 8 bases are shared with TRBD1. Germline assignment: CDR1 DFQATT and CDR2 SNEGSKA (reference sequence). J was trimmed by 6 bases and V by 3 bases; bases with no gene match: 4. The CDR3 has 14 amino acids. Here the CDR3 DNA reads TGCAGTGCTAGGCGGGACAGGATTAATTCACCCCTCCACTTT. It yields the protein CSARRDRINSPLHF.

This clonotype was observed at least ten times. The chain combines TRBV12-3 or TRBV12-4 with TRBJ2-7, with D tentatively TRBD1 (6 bases). Trimming shortened V by 5 bases and J by 1 base, and 12 bases separated the two germline ends. The CDR3 consists of 14 residues. CDR3 nucleotides: TGTGCCAGCAGTCCCGGACAGATATCCTACGAGCAGTACTTC. Translating gives CASSPGQISYEQYF.

This clonotype was seen more than once but under ten times. The J gene is TRBJ1-2, the V gene TRBV7-2; weak D call: TRBD1 (5 bases). The CDR3 has 12 amino acids. Trimming pared 5 bases from V and 6 bases from J, leaving 10 bases between. Germline V lookup: CDR1 SGHTA, CDR2 FQGNSA. The CDR3 spells CASSQDRDGYTF. CDR3 nucleotides: TGTGCCAGCAGCCAAGACAGAGATGGCTACACCTTC.

This chain links TRBV5-1 with TRBJ1-5, with TRBD1 as a possible D gene (5 bases). This CDR3 is 15 amino acids long. V shed 0 bases and J shed 5 bases, with 12 bases lying between them. Germline lookup yields CDR1 SGHRS and CDR2 YFSETQ. CDR3 coding DNA: TGCGCCAGCAGCTTGGACACCGGGGGGGATCAGCCCCAGCATTTT. Translation: CASSLDTGGDQPQHF.

The sample holds a few counts of this clonotype. This chain links TRBV5-6 with TRBJ2-1; D gene ambiguous. V was shortened by 4 bases and J by 8 bases, with 7 bases between the two germline ends. The CDR3 runs to 11 residues. CDR1 and CDR2 (germline): SGHDT, YYEEEE. CDR3 in DNA: TGTGCCAGCAGCATTAGGGATGAGCAGTTCTTC. It is translated as CASSIRDEQFF.

Only a few counts were recorded for this clonotype. J is TRBJ2-5 and V is TRBV4-1; D possibly corresponds to TRBD2 (7 bases). Trimming pared 0 bases from V and 2 bases from J, leaving 13 bases between. Per germline, CDR1 MGHRA and CDR2 YSYEKL. There are 16 residues in the CDR3. The CDR3 coding sequence is TGCGCCAGCAGCCAAGAACCGCGGGGGCCTCAAGAGACCCAGTACTTC. Translating gives CASSQEPRGPQETQYF.

The CDR3 nucleotides are TGTGCCAGCAGCCTCCTCGGGGGGGCGGCGGTGGACCAGTACTTC. This gives the protein CASSLLGGAAVDQYF. The gene calls are TRBV7-9 and TRBJ2-5; 8 bases fit TRBD2. Germline values: CDR1 SEHNR, CDR2 FQNEAQ (reference sequence). The CDR3 is 15 residues long. V lost 5 bases and J lost 10; bases outside the gene matches: 15.

This chain connects TRBV10-3 to TRBJ2-5; possibly TRBD1 for D (5 bases). The germline gives CDR1 ENHRY, CDR2 SYGVKD. V dropped 4 bases and J dropped 3 bases, with 9 bases sitting between them. The CDR3 length is 13 residues. CDR3 in amino acids: CAISGGREETQYF. The CDR3 region has the DNA TGTGCCATCAGTGGGGGCAGGGAAGAGACCCAGTACTTC.

This clonotype was counted many times. The genes are TRBV30 and TRBJ1-2; D perhaps matches TRBD1 (6 bases). Germline V gives CDR1 GTSNPN, CDR2 SVGIG (reference sequence). Trimming shortened V by 0 bases and J by 7 bases, and 18 bases separated the two germline ends. This CDR3 region has 15 residues. CDR3 nucleotide sequence: TGTGCCTGGAGTGTACACAGTAGGGGGTACGGTGGCTACACCTTC. It yields the protein CAWSVHSRGYGGYTF.

V gene TRBV11-3 combines with J gene TRBJ2-2; unclear D gene. V lost 0 bases and J lost 3, with 11 bases in between. This CDR3 has 16 residues. Germline V gene sequence: CDR1 SGHNT, CDR2 YENEEA. The CDR3 here is CASSLDPTVYTGELFF. In DNA form, the CDR3 reads TGTGCCAGCAGCTTAGATCCCACAGTATACACCGGGGAGCTGTTTTTT.

This clonotype has at least ten counts. The chain has TRBV7-2 and TRBJ1-5, with a weak D call TRBD1 (6 bases). The CDR3 is 15 amino acids. Trimming pared 4 bases from V and 2 bases from J, leaving 12 bases between. Germline loops: CDR1 SGHTA, CDR2 FQGNSA. The CDR3, as DNA: TGTGCCAGCAGCTCCAGCAGGGGTGGCAATCAGCCCCAGCATTTT. Amino acid sequence: CASSSSRGGNQPQHF.

This clonotype has more than one count but fewer than ten. V usage is TRBV7-2 and J usage is TRBJ1-4; D perhaps matches TRBD1 (6 bases). V shed 2 bases and J shed 7 bases, with 14 bases lying between them. From germline, CDR1 is SGHTA and CDR2 FQGNSA. This CDR3 comprises 15 residues. This CDR3 is CASSLFGGVGEKLFF. The CDR3 DNA reads TGTGCCAGCAGCTTATTTGGGGGCGTAGGTGAAAAACTGTTTTTT.

In this sample, this clonotype turned up many times. The chain couples TRBV5-1 to TRBJ2-2, with D perhaps TRBD1 (5 bases). Germline V gives CDR1 SGHRS, CDR2 YFSETQ. The CDR3 covers 16 residues. The V end was cut by 0 bases, the J end by 4 bases, with 13 bases between. CDR3 amino acids: CASSLALTAFTGELFF. For the CDR3, the DNA is TGCGCCAGCAGCTTGGCCCTGACAGCGTTCACCGGGGAGCTGTTTTTT.